This T cell receptor (beta chain) was observed in a study of blood T cells in healthy people across ages. In the case of this clonotype: Its matching antigen is unknown.

This CDR3 has 16 amino acids. CDR1 LNHDA and CDR2 SQIVND come from the germline V gene (reference sequence). Trimming pared 1 base from V and 4 bases from J, leaving 14 bases between. Study-level points and caveats: The authors considered diversity estimates from one million T cells to be underestimates.

Through a sample-barcoded 5' primer and a J-beta primer mix, a second PCR was run for about 6 to 11 cycles. The template-switch adaptor was a 5' adaptor with 12 random nucleotides. It tagged each cDNA molecule. TCRdb called the 5' RACE reads again in MiXCR, with one record for every CDR3 protein. Seen here are about 2 million distinct CDR3 sequences, roughly 50% observed once, and the top ten hold over 2%. This sequence originates from a middle-aged woman in good health. The sample consisted of blood. The chain links TRBV19 to TRBJ1-5, with a tentative D call TRBD1 (6 bases). This CDR3 reads CASSIAGVGANQPQHF. Here the CDR3 DNA reads TGTGCCAGTAGTATAGCAGGGGTCGGGGCAAATCAGCCCCAGCATTTT.